Listed below are T cell receptor beta chains from one sample, sequenced in a study of patients and donors after allogeneic stem cell transplantation. Using its own MiXCR run on the RT-PCR reads, TCRdb lists one record per CDR3 protein. The table lists fewer than 200,000 distinct CDR3 sequences, around 30% of them singletons. Sequenced sample: blood, either unsorted or a sorted T cell fraction (not recorded which). The receptor source for this set is a human donor who was either an allogeneic HSCT recipient or a stem cell or donor lymphocyte infusion donor (not recorded which). It is not recorded whose cells these are; they may come from a transplant donor. The CDR3 runs from the conserved cysteine through the conserved F or W. The D gene is left open where the match is weak. Clone size, where shown, is once, few, many, or a class for clones that have expanded.

V	length	size	D	J	DNA	CDR3
TRBV7-9	18	few	TRBD2	TRBJ2-3	TGTGCCAGCAGCTTCCCTCCTTCTAGCGGGGCTAGCACAGATACGCAGTATTTT	CASSFPPSSGASTDTQYF
TRBV5-1	13	few	TRBD1	TRBJ2-1	TGCGCCAGCAGCCCCAGGACAGGGTGGGAGCAGTTCTTC	CASSPRTGWEQFF
TRBV21-1	14	-	-	TRBJ2-3	TGTGCCAGCAGCAGCAGGACAGGCACAGATACGCAGTATTTT	CASSSRTGTDTQYF
TRBV5-1	15	few	TRBD1	TRBJ1-4	TGCGCCAGCAGGCTCACAGGGGACCGGAGGGAAAAACTGTTTTTT	CASRLTGDRREKLFF
TRBV7-9	13	-	-	TRBJ2-5	TGTGCCAGCAGCGCGGTGTTCAGCGAGACCCAGTACTTC	CASSAVFSETQYF
TRBV7-9	15	many	-	TRBJ1-2	TGTGCCAGCAGCTTTACAGCGATTCGGCACTATGGCTACACCTTC	CASSFTAIRHYGYTF
TRBV9	12	-	-	TRBJ2-2	TGTGCCAGCAGCGCCCATCCTAGGGAGCTGTTTTTT	CASSAHPRELFF
TRBV6-5	15	few	TRBD1	TRBJ2-5	TGTGCCAGCAGTTACTTACAGGGGGCTAAGGAGACCCAGTACTTC	CASSYLQGAKETQYF
TRBV29-1	12	few	-	TRBJ2-5	TGCAGCGTTGTTGGTAGGCCAGAGACCCAGTACTTC	CSVVGRPETQYF
TRBV30	12	many	-	TRBJ1-2	TGTGCCTGGAGTTTAGGGAGCTATGGCTACACCTTC	CAWSLGSYGYTF
TRBV6-2/TRBV6-3	13	few	-	TRBJ1-6	TGTGCCAGCAGGAAGGGGGTAAACTCACCCCTCCACTTT	CASRKGVNSPLHF
TRBV6-5	15	many	TRBD1	TRBJ1-2	TGTGCCAGCAGTTACTCCTCGGACAGGCCTTATGGCTACACCTTC	CASSYSSDRPYGYTF
TRBV12-3/TRBV12-4	15	-	-	TRBJ2-5	TGTGCCAGCAGCCCTGAGGGGGGGGAGTGGGAGACCCAGTACTTC	CASSPEGGEWETQYF
TRBV7-9	13	few	-	TRBJ2-5	TGTGCCAGCAGCTTACAAGAGCAAGAGACCCAGTACTTC	CASSLQEQETQYF
TRBV6-2/TRBV6-3	13	once	-	TRBJ2-1	TGTGCCAGCAGTTACACCCCTTACAATGAGCAGTTCTTC	CASSYTPYNEQFF
TRBV27	13	-	-	TRBJ2-3	TGTGCCAGCAGTTCGGAAGGCACAGATACGCAGTATTTT	CASSSEGTDTQYF
TRBV6-2/TRBV6-3	14	-	TRBD1	TRBJ1-5	TGTGCCAGCAGTACGGACAGGGGGTGGCAGCCCCAGCATTTT	CASSTDRGWQPQHF
TRBV20-1	14	-	-	TRBJ2-2	TGCAGTACAGACAGGCCCACGAACACCGGGGAGCTGTTTTTT	CSTDRPTNTGELFF
TRBV5-6	16	few	TRBD2	TRBJ2-4	TGTGCCAGCAGCTTGGTGTTAGCGGGAGCCAAAAACATTCAGTACTTC	CASSLVLAGAKNIQYF
TRBV18	14	few	-	TRBJ2-5	TGTGCCAGCTCACCGCCACTAGCCCGAGAGACCCAGTACTTC	CASSPPLARETQYF
TRBV4-2	16	-	TRBD2	TRBJ2-1	TGTGCCAGCAGCCAAGCAGCGGGAGCCCCTAACAATGAGCAGTTCTTC	CASSQAAGAPNNEQFF
TRBV5-1	14	many	TRBD1	TRBJ1-1	TGCGCCAGCAGCTTGGGACAGGGGTTCTCTGAAGCTTTCTTT	CASSLGQGFSEAFF
TRBV25-1	13	few	-	TRBJ1-2	TGTGCCAGCAGTGAATCAGGGTTCTATGGCTACACCTTC	CASSESGFYGYTF
TRBV6-5	15	-	TRBD2	TRBJ2-2	TGTGCCAGCAGCCGCGGGGGGACGAACACCGGGGAGCTGTTTTTT	CASSRGGTNTGELFF
TRBV28	13	many	TRBD1	TRBJ1-2	TGTGCCAGCAGTAGCGGGACAGTCTATGGCTACACCTTC	CASSSGTVYGYTF
TRBV6-5	14	many	TRBD1	TRBJ1-5	TGTGCCAGCAGTTCGGACAGGGGGGGTCAGCCCCAGCATTTT	CASSSDRGGQPQHF
TRBV20-1	13	once	-	TRBJ2-3	TGCAGTAAGGGACTCTATAGCACAGATACGCAGTATTTT	CSKGLYSTDTQYF
TRBV4-1	13	few	-	TRBJ2-1	TGCGCCAGCAGCCGGGGCGTCTTTAATGAGCAGTTCTTC	CASSRGVFNEQFF
TRBV5-1	13	-	-	TRBJ1-2	TGCGCCAGCAGCCATAAAGGCTACTATGGCTACACCTTC	CASSHKGYYGYTF
TRBV5-1	16	-	-	TRBJ2-1	TGCGCCAGCAGCTTGGCCCATTATTCGGCTTACAATGAGCAGTTCTTC	CASSLAHYSAYNEQFF
TRBV27	16	-	TRBD2	TRBJ2-3	TGTGCCAGCAGTAACCTAGCGGGAGTAGTTACAGATACGCAGTATTTT	CASSNLAGVVTDTQYF
TRBV20-1	14	many	-	TRBJ1-1	TGCAGTGCTAGTGCCACAGGGAGGGACACTGAAGCTTTCTTT	CSASATGRDTEAFF
TRBV28	13	-	-	TRBJ2-2	TGTGCCAGCAGGGGACAGAACACCGGGGAGCTGTTTTTT	CASRGQNTGELFF
TRBV7-9	14	few	TRBD1	TRBJ1-1	TGTGCCAGCAGAGCCGGGACAGGGTTCCCTGAAGCTTTCTTT	CASRAGTGFPEAFF
TRBV7-9	15	few	-	TRBJ1-3	TGTGCCAGCAGCTTAGACGGCGGCATCGGGGACACCATATATTTT	CASSLDGGIGDTIYF
TRBV18	13	few	-	TRBJ1-1	TGTGCCAGCTCACCACTCCCGAACACTGAAGCTTTCTTT	CASSPLPNTEAFF
TRBV20-1	13	-	-	TRBJ2-5	TGCAGTGCTAGGGAGACAGGTCAAGAGACCCAGTACTTC	CSARETGQETQYF
TRBV12-3/TRBV12-4	11	few	-	TRBJ2-5	TGTGCCAGCAGTCCGAAAGAGACCCAGTACTTC	CASSPKETQYF
TRBV20-1	15	many	-	TRBJ1-2	TGCAGTGCTAGAGATTGGGGGTTTGGAGTGATAGGCTACACCTTC	CSARDWGFGVIGYTF
TRBV6-5	14	-	-	TRBJ2-5	TGTGCCAGCAGTTACCTGGGGAGCCAAGAGACCCAGTACTTC	CASSYLGSQETQYF
TRBV2	13	few	-	TRBJ1-2	TGTGCCAGCAGTGATGGCGTGCGGCACGGCTACACCTTC	CASSDGVRHGYTF
TRBV20-1	13	-	TRBD1	TRBJ2-5	TGCAGTGCTGAGGACAGGGTGAAAGAGACCCAGTACTTC	CSAEDRVKETQYF
TRBV7-2	16	few	TRBD1	TRBJ1-6	TGTGCCAGCAGCTTAGCCCAGGGACAGCCTAATTCACCCCTCCACTTT	CASSLAQGQPNSPLHF
TRBV7-9	15	-	-	TRBJ2-1	TGTGCCAGCAGCTTCGGGCGGGCCGCGCACAATGAGCAGTTCTTC	CASSFGRAAHNEQFF
TRBV7-2	14	few	TRBD2	TRBJ2-3	TGTGCCAGCAGCTTAAAATTCCAGCGGGGTACGCAGTATTTT	CASSLKFQRGTQYF
TRBV18	15	-	-	TRBJ1-2	TGTGCCAGCTCACCACCGGGGGGGCCAACGTATGGCTACACCTTC	CASSPPGGPTYGYTF
TRBV4-1	16	few	TRBD1	TRBJ1-1	TGCGCCAGCAACCCCCTCGACAGGGGGGGAAGCACTGAAGCTTTCTTT	CASNPLDRGGSTEAFF
TRBV11-2	15	many	-	TRBJ1-1	TGTGCCAGCAGCTTCCCAGGTATCGTGAACACTGAAGCTTTCTTT	CASSFPGIVNTEAFF
TRBV12-3/TRBV12-4	11	many	-	TRBJ1-1	TGTGCCAGCACCCGAGGTACTGAAGCTTTCTTT	CASTRGTEAFF
TRBV18	14	many	TRBD1	TRBJ1-1	TGTGCCAGCTCACCGGAGGGGGCGCGCACTGAAGCTTTCTTT	CASSPEGARTEAFF
TRBV5-1	15	-	TRBD2	TRBJ2-1	TGCGCCAGCAGCTGGCTAGCGGGAGTATACAATGAGCAGTTCTTC	CASSWLAGVYNEQFF
TRBV5-4	14	-	-	TRBJ2-3	TGTGCCAGCAGATCGGAGCGAAGCACAGATACGCAGTATTTT	CASRSERSTDTQYF
TRBV20-1	16	few	-	TRBJ2-1	TGCAGTGCTACCCCAGGAGGAGGGAGCTCCTACAATGAGCAGTTCTTC	CSATPGGGSSYNEQFF